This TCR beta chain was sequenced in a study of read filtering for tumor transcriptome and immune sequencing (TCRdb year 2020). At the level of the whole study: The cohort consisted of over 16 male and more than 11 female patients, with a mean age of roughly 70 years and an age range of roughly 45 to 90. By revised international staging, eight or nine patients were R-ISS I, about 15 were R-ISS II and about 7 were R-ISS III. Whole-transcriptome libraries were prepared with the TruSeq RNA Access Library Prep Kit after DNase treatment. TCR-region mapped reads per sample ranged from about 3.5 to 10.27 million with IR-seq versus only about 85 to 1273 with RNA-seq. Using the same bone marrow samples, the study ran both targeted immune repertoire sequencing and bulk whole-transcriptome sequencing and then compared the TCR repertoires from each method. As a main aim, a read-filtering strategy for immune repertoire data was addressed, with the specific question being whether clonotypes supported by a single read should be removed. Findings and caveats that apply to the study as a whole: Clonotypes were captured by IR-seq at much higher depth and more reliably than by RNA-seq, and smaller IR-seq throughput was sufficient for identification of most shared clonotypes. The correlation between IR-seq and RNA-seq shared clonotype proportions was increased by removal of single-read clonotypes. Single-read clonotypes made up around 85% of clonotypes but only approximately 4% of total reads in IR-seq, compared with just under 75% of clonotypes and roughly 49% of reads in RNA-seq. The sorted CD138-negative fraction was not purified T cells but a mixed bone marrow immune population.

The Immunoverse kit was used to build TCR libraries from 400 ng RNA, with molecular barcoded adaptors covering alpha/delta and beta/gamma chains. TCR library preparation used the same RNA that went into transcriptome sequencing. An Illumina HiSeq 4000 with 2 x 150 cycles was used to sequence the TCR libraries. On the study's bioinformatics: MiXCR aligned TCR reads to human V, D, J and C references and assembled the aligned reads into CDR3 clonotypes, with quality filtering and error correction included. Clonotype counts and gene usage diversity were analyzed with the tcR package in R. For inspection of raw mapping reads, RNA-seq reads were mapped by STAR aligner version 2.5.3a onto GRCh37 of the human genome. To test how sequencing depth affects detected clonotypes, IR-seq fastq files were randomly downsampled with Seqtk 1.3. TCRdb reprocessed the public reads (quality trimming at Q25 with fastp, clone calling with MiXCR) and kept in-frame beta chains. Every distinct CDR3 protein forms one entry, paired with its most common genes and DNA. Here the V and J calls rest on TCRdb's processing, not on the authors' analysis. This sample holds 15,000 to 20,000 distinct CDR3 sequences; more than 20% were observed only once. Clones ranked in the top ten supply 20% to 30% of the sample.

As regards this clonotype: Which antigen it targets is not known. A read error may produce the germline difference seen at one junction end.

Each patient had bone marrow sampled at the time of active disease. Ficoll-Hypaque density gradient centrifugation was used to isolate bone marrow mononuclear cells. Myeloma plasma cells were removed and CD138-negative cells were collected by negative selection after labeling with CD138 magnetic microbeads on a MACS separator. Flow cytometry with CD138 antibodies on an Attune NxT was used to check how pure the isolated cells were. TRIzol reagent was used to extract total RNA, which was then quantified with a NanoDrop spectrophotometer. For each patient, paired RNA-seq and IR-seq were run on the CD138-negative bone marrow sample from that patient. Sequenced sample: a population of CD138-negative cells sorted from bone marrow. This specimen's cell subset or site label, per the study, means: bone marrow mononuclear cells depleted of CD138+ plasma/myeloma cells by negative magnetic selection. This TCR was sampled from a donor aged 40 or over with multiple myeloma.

The CDR3 sequence is CASSPPIGANIGELFF. In nucleotide form, the sequence is TGTGCCAGCAGCCCCCCTATCGGGGCGAACATCGGGGAGCTGTTTTTT. The rearrangement joined TRBV7-2 to TRBJ2-2; the D segment may tentatively be TRBD1 or TRBD2, each giving 5 matched bases. The CDR3 starts with the cysteine, ends with the phenylalanine, and has 16 residues. The CDR3 DNA has 48 bases and is translated from base 1. CDR1 and CDR2, looked up from the germline V gene, are SGHTA and FQGNSA.